This entry concerns a single T cell receptor (beta chain). Its antigen remains undetermined. Per-base quality was not reported, and no clone a single base away is much larger than it. This entry comes from a study of CD8 T cells in ankylosing spondylitis (dated by TCRdb to 2015 to 2018). As for the study more broadly: To find TCR variants linked to disease, the study profiled T cell receptor beta repertoires in ankylosing spondylitis patients and healthy donors. The full study cohort comprised around 25 ankylosing spondylitis patients and 110 or so healthy donors. Peripheral blood was sampled, and synovial fluid was additionally collected from ankylosing spondylitis patients. Overall results and qualifications from the work: Significant enrichment of the disease-linked clones was reported in matched synovial fluid samples from ankylosing spondylitis patients. A TCR beta motif made up of under ten highly homologous amino acid variants appeared to be characteristic of blood from ankylosing spondylitis patients. The disease-linked clones had a CD8+ phenotype and were found at relatively low frequencies in peripheral blood. Some motif variants had previously been reported in the synovial fluid and blood of reactive arthritis patients, which suggests shared mechanisms of disease initiation.

The CDR3 measures 15 amino acids from cysteine to phenylalanine. The retained sequence is limited to the CDR3, 45 bases, with the frame set at the first base. CDR1 and CDR2 are read off the germline V gene as SNHLY and FYNNEI. V loses 6 bases at its end and J loses 9 bases; junction bases beyond the gene matches: 14. Instrument on record: Illumina HiSeq 2500. TCR beta libraries were prepared by quantitative 5'-RACE with molecular barcodes. The authors' pipeline ran thus. A new computational method, built on a probabilistic model of VDJ rearrangement, was used to identify disease-linked TCR variants. TCRdb's own reprocessing of the public reads used fastp at Q25 and MiXCR and kept productive beta chains. All rows with the same CDR3 protein become a single entry with the most common DNA and genes. TCRdb, not the authors, supplied the V and J calls. This sample gives hundreds of thousands of distinct CDR3 sequences in total; 8% to 9% of them show up just once. 4% to 5% of the sample belongs to the ten largest clones.

The specimen was blood, either unsorted or a sorted T cell fraction (not recorded which). This sequence originates from a female donor with ankylosing spondylitis or in good health (not recorded which). The chain links TRBV2 with TRBJ2-3; a stretch of 8 junction bases matches TRBD2. The CDR3 protein: CASSFPSGQTGTQYF. In nucleotides, the sequence is TGTGCCAGCAGCTTCCCTAGCGGGCAGACGGGAACGCAGTATTTT. Joined to the reference TRBV2 and TRBJ2-3 proteins, this CDR3 gives the full variable domain: EPEVTQTPSHQVTQMGQEVILRCVPISNHLYFYWYRQILGQKVEFLVSFYNNEISEKSEIFDDQFSVERPDGSNFTLKIRSTKLEDSAMYFCASSFPSGQTGTQYFGPGTRLTVL.